This entry lists 13 T cell receptor beta chains sequenced from one sample in a study of cytomegalovirus exposure and HLA in healthy donors. Both 60 Vbeta primers and 13 Jbeta primers went into the PCR. Libraries were prepared by immunoSEQ multiplex PCR; TCRdb keeps only in-frame clonotypes and omits some of them. Of about 120,000 clones listed, around 80% are singletons. The sample comprised PBMCs. All receptors come from a man aged 25-45 years in good health and CMV-seropositive.

A word on this clone: Other DNA sequences within the sample encode an identical CDR3. This rearrangement joins TRBV19 to TRBJ1-1, with D hard to call. This CDR3 comprises 14 residues. Deletions cut 1 base from V and 1 base from J, with 7 bases between. Per germline, CDR1 LNHDA and CDR2 SQIVND (reference sequence). CDR3 residues: CASSIAGGNTEAFF. DNA for the CDR3: TGTGCCAGTAGTATAGCCGGTGGGAACACTGAAGCTTTCTTT.

The rearrangement joins TRBV7-2 to TRBJ1-4; TRBD1 is a possible D gene (5 bases). The V and J ends lost 5 bases and 3 bases respectively, with 16 bases between them. Germline V gives CDR1 SGHTA, CDR2 FQGNSA. This CDR3 contains 16 residues. The CDR3 DNA reads TGTGCCAGCAGCGTCGTGGGGACTAGGGCTAATGAAAAACTGTTTTTT. Translated: CASSVVGTRANEKLFF.

This chain joins TRBV29-1 and TRBJ1-2, with D hard to call. The CDR3 totals 12 residues. CDR1 is SQVTM and CDR2 is ANQGSEA in the germline V gene. V dropped 6 bases and J dropped 2 bases, with 10 bases sitting between them. The CDR3 bases are TGCAGCGTCCCTTCGGGGAACTATGGCTACACCTTC. Amino acids: CSVPSGNYGYTF.

The chain carries TRBV30 and TRBJ2-3, with D possibly TRBD2 on 6 matching bases. V shed 0 bases and J shed 0 bases, with 13 bases lying between them. The CDR3 totals 16 residues. Germline V gene data show CDR1 as GTSNPN and CDR2 as SVGIG (reference sequence). CDR3 region: CAWSVRRGTSTDTQYF. Here the CDR3 DNA reads TGTGCCTGGAGTGTCCGGCGGGGCACTAGCACAGATACGCAGTATTTT.

The J gene is TRBJ1-2, the V gene TRBV2, with 8 bases that match TRBD1. In germline, CDR1 is SNHLY, CDR2 FYNNEI. V gave up 6 bases and J gave up 8 bases; unmatched junction bases: 8. The CDR3 extends over 13 amino acids. CDR3 bases: TGTGCCAGCAGGGAACAGGGGGGAGGCGGCTACACCTTC. Amino acids: CASREQGGGGYTF.

The chain uses TRBV27 and TRBJ1-1, with 8 bases that match TRBD1. This CDR3 is 14 amino acids long. Germline loops: CDR1 MNHEY, CDR2 SMNVEV (reference sequence). Unmatched junction bases numbered 4, after V lost 3 bases and J lost 4 bases. The CDR3 protein is CASSFGQGGTEAFF. DNA of the CDR3: TGTGCCAGCAGTTTTGGACAGGGAGGCACTGAAGCTTTCTTT.

The chain is built from TRBV12-5 and TRBJ1-6; 8 bases fit TRBD1. This CDR3 contains 15 residues. The V gene's germline CDR1 is LGHNT and CDR2 FRNRAP. Unmatched junction bases numbered 4, after V lost 5 bases and J lost 4 bases. Here the CDR3 DNA reads TGTGCTAGTGGTCCTGGGACAGGTTATAATTCACCCCTCCACTTT. As protein: CASGPGTGYNSPLHF.

The V and J genes are TRBV4-1 and TRBJ1-1; possibly TRBD1 for D (5 bases). V shed 0 bases and J shed 0 bases, with 8 bases lying between them. Germline V gene sequence: CDR1 MGHRA, CDR2 YSYEKL. The CDR3 is 15 residues long. The CDR3 is CASSQEGGLNTEAFF. The CDR3, as DNA: TGCGCCAGCAGCCAAGAGGGGGGTTTGAACACTGAAGCTTTCTTT.

The chain combines TRBV5-1 with TRBJ1-4; 8 bases line up with TRBD1. The V gene end was trimmed by 0 bases and the J gene end by 5 bases; junction bases not matched to a gene: 6. Germline-derived CDR1 and CDR2 are SGHRS and YFSETQ. The CDR3 loop spans 16 amino acids. The CDR3 DNA reads TGCGCCAGCAGCTTGGGTTACAGGGGGAAAAATGAAAAACTGTTTTTT. This sequence encodes CASSLGYRGKNEKLFF. The variable domain in full, with the rest retrieved from reference TRBV5-1 and TRBJ1-4, is KAGVTQTPRYLIKTRGQQVTLSCSPISGHRSVSWYQQTPGQGLQFLFEYFSETQRNKGNFPGRFSGRQFSNSRSEMNVSTLELGDSALYLCASSLGYRGKNEKLFFGSGTQLSVL.

The V gene is TRBV19, the J gene TRBJ1-1; D perhaps matches TRBD1 (6 bases). There are 14 residues in the CDR3. V lost 0 bases to trimming and J lost 5 bases, with 10 bases between them. The germline CDR1 and CDR2 sequences are LNHDA and SQIVND (reference sequence). Written as DNA, the CDR3 is TGTGCCAGTAGTATAGAGGGGGCGGAAACTGAAGCTTTCTTT. As protein: CASSIEGAETEAFF.

The chain couples TRBV18 to TRBJ1-4; a weak D match, TRBD1 (5 bases). With 3 bases removed from V and 8 bases from J, the gap between germline ends came to 22 bases. The CDR3 covers 17 residues. In germline, CDR1 is KGHSH, CDR2 LQKENI. This CDR3 reads CASSPRGGRGRGEKLFF. CDR3 DNA sequence: TGTGCCAGCTCACCCCGCGGCGGGCGGGGCAGAGGAGAAAAACTGTTTTTT.

The chain links TRBV27 to TRBJ2-6; D is possibly TRBD1 (5 bases). V was trimmed by 6 bases and J by 4 bases, leaving 7 bases between them. Per the germline V gene, CDR1 is MNHEY and CDR2 is SMNVEV (reference sequence). The CDR3 is 13 residues long. The DNA of the CDR3 is TGTGCCAGCAGGGGGCGAGGGGCCAACGTCCTGACTTTC. Amino acid sequence: CASRGRGANVLTF.

The V gene is TRBV25-1, the J gene TRBJ2-1, with D perhaps TRBD1 (6 bases). The CDR3 loop spans 16 amino acids. Trimming left V 7 bases short and J 0 bases short, with 16 bases between. Germline V lookup: CDR1 MGHDK, CDR2 SYGVNS. The CDR3: CASTQGGSLSYNEQFF. CDR3 DNA sequence: TGTGCCAGCACCCAAGGGGGTAGCCTCTCCTACAATGAGCAGTTCTTC.